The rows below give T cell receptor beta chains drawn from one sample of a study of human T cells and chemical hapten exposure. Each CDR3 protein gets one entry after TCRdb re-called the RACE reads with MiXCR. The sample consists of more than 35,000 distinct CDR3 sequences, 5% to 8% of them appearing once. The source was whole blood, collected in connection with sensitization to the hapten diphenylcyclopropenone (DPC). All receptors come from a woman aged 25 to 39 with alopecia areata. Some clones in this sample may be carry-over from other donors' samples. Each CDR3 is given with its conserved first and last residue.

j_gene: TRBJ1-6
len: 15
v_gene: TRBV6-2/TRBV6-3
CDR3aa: CASRPGPLGSSPLHF

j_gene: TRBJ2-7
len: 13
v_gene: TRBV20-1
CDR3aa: CSARDPYSYEQYF

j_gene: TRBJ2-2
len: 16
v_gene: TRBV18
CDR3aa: CASSLNRGSDTGELFF

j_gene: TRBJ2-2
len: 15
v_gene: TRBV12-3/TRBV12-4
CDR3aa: CASSLSGRNTGELFF

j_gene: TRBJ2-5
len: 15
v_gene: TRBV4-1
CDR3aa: CASSQVRGPKETQYF

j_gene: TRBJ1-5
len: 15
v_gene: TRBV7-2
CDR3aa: CASSLGQGENQPQHF

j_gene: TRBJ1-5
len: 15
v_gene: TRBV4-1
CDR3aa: CASSQGGLSNQPQHF

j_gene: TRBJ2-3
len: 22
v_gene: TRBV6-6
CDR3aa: CASSYPQRLAGGPQAITDTQYF

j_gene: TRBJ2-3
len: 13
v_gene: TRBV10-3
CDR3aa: CAISEDGTDTQYF

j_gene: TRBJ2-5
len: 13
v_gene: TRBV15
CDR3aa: CATSLTGGETQYF

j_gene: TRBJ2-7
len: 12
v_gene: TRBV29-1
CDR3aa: CSGVGPNYEQYF

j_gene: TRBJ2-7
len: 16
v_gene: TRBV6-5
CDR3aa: CASSYSPGQGEREQYF

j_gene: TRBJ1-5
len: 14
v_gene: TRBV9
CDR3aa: CASSRGWGAQPQHF

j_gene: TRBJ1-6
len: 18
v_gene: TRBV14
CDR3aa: CASSQEGWQGGPVSPLHF

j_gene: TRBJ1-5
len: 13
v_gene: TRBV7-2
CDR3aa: CASRGQANQPQHF

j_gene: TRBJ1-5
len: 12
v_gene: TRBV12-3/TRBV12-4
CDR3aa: CASSAAPQPQHF

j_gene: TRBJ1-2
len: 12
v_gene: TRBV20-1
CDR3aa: CSASLMTYGYTF

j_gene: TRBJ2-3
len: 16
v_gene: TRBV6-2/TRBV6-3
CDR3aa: CASSTTGSGSTDTQYF

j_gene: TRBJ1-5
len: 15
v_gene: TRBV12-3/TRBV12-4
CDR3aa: CASSSGVHSNQPQHF

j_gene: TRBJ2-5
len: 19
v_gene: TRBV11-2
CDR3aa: CASSLVSRGNTSGQETQYF

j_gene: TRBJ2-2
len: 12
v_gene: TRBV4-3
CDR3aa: CASSQAGGELFF

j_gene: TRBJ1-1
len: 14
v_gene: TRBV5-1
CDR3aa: CASREQGEITEAFF

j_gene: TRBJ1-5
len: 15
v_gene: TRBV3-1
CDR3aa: CASSGGQMINQPQHF

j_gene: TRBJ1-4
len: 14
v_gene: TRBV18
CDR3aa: CASSPPIGKEKLFF

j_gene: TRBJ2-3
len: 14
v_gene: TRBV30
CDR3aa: CAWSVQDRGDTQYF

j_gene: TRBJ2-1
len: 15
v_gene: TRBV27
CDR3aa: CASSSGGAVHNEQFF

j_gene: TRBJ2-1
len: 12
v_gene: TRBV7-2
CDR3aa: CASRGGASEQFF

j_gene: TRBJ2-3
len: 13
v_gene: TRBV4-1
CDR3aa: CASSQDSGGPPSF

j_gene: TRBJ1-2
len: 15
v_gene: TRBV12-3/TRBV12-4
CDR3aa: CASRLLTAGDYGYTF

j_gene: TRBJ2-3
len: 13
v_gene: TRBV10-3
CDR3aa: CAISVEAGGMQYF

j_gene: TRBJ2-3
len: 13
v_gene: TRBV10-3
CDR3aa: CAISTGSADTQYF

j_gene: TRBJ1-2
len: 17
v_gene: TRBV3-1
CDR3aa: CASSQDSWGRQNYGYTF

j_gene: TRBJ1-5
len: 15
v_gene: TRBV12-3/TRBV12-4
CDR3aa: CASSPPDLVSQPQHF

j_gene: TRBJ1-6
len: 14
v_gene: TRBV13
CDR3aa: CASSSAGDYSPLHF

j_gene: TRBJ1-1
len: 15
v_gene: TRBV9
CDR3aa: CASSVLTGQKTEAFF

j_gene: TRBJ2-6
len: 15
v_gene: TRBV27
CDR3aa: CASRPQGSGANVLTF

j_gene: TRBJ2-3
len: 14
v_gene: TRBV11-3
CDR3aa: CASSLSQASDTQYF

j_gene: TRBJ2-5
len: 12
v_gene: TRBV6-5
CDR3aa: CASSYDLKTQYF

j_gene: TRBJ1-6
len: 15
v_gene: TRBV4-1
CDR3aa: CASSQEGGAHSPLHF

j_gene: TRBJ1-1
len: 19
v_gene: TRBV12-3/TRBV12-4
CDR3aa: CASSLARQGERGRYTEAFF

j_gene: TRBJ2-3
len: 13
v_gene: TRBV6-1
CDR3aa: CASLVVGTDTQYF

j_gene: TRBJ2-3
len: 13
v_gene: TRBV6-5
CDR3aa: CASSYSSVDTQYF

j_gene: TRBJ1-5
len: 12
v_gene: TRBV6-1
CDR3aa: CASRLNNQPQHF

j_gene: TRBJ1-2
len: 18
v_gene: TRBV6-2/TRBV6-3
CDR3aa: CASSSTVDRRLIDYGYTF

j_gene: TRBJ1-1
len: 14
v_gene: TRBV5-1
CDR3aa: CASSLGPGSPEAFF